This T cell receptor (beta chain) came from a study of CD8 T cells in ankylosing spondylitis. Study observations and caveats: Roughly eight highly homologous variants made up a TCR beta motif that seemed to typify ankylosing spondylitis blood.

Construction of TCR beta libraries was performed using quantitative 5'-RACE with molecular barcodes. From the 5' RACE reads, TCRdb called clonotypes with MiXCR, one entry per CDR3 protein. The table shows some 330,000 distinct CDR3 sequences, with roughly 8% occurring only once. This clonotype came up many times. The antigen remains undetermined. Germline CDR1 DFQATT, CDR2 SNEGSKA (reference sequence). The CDR3 spans 13 residues. V dropped 6 bases and J dropped 6; count of bases not matched to a gene: 4. This clonotype was sampled from a male donor with ankylosing spondylitis. The material sequenced was blood, either unsorted or a sorted T cell fraction (not recorded which). The genes are TRBV20-1 and TRBJ1-5, with 11 bases lining up with TRBD1. CDR3 residues: CSAGQGGIQPQHF. The DNA of the CDR3 is TGCAGTGCGGGACAGGGGGGAATTCAGCCCCAGCATTTT.